The rows below give T cell receptor beta chains drawn from one sample of a study of blood T cell repertoires in COVID-19. Libraries were prepared by immunoSEQ multiplex PCR; TCRdb keeps only in-frame clonotypes and omits some of them. Of over 350,000 clones in the sample, about nine tenths were seen once. Sequencing used PBMCs or T cells enriched from blood (not recorded which). All receptors derive from a woman aged 40-49 years who had been exposed to COVID-19. Each CDR3 is given with its conserved first and last residue.

>TRBJ2-7|TRBV6-2/TRBV6-3
CASSRIAGGLGEQYF
>TRBJ2-7|TRBV19
CASKGAGAYEQYF
>TRBJ2-5|TRBV3-1/TRBV3-2
CASSQAGEGGGRTQYF
>TRBJ2-3|TRBV5-6
CASSFQGRDTQYF
>TRBJ2-2|TRBV27
CASSFSSAYTNTGELFF
>TRBJ2-7|TRBV3-1/TRBV3-2
CASSASSPGGEQYF
>TRBJ1-3|TRBV11-2
CASSLVGDISGNTIYF
>TRBJ1-2|TRBV29-1
CSVAGAHGYTF
>TRBJ2-7|TRBV5-6
CASSPRREQEYKGPYEQYF
>TRBJ1-1|TRBV5-6
CASRPTGVTEAFF
>TRBJ1-2|TRBV19
CASSSLGGTDKLYGYTF
>TRBJ2-5|TRBV11-2
CASSLVAGHETQYF
>TRBJ2-1|TRBV9
CASSIGLAAYNEQFF
>TRBJ2-5|TRBV5-6
CASSLRASGSQETQYF
>TRBJ1-4|TRBV5-1
CASSLAANEKLFF
>TRBJ1-1|TRBV5-1
CASSPRQGIDTEAFF
>TRBJ1-2|TRBV19
CASSIDLTGGAGGYTF
>TRBJ2-1|TRBV9
CASSKGGGQGNEQFF
>TRBJ2-1|TRBV7-3
CASSSGTGAYNEQFF
>TRBJ2-2|TRBV5-1
CASSFRLDFNTNTGELFF
>TRBJ1-1|TRBV19
CASSPSTSGAFF
>TRBJ1-1|TRBV7-9
CASSLATTGKAFF
>TRBJ2-6|TRBV9
CASSAPGAGANVLTF
>TRBJ1-1|TRBV6-5
CASSKGASGNTEAFF
>TRBJ1-2|TRBV6-5
CASQERGRDGYTF
>TRBJ1-3|TRBV11-3
CAIEDRRNTIYF
>TRBJ2-1|TRBV7-3
CASSPTLVLSRNEQFF